This TCR beta chain was sequenced during a study of blood T cell repertoires in COVID-19. Across the study: Sites across the United States, Italy and Spain contributed samples from acute and convalescent COVID-19. The cDNA or gDNA used as material had been derived from T cells, B-cell-depleted T cells, or PBMCs.

A Seattle source enrolled patients during active infection and followed them longitudinally. Authors' analysis steps: Reference gene primer amplification yielded estimated nucleated cell counts. Profiling relied on immunoSEQ multiplex PCR, and the TCRdb table lists in-frame clones only, not all of them. D and trimming were read from the DNA, whereas the V and J calls and clone size are those reported in that table. The sample consists of about 130,000 clones, roughly 90% of them appearing once. Germline-derived CDR1 and CDR2 are SGHNT and YYREEE (reference sequence). The junction had 0 bases not matched to a gene; V was cut back by 0 bases and J by 1 base. The CDR3 has 14 amino acids.

This TCR came from a man in his fifties or sixties with COVID-19, enrolled during active disease. The gene calls are TRBV5-4 and TRBJ2-5, with TRBD2 matching over 7 bases. Sequenced material: peripheral blood. Here the CDR3 DNA reads TGTGCCAGCAGCTTGGGGGGGGGCCAAGAGACCCAGTACTTC. This encodes CASSLGGGQETQYF. The full variable domain, rest sourced from reference TRBV5-4 and TRBJ2-5, is ETGVTQSPTHLIKTRGQQVTLRCSSQSGHNTVSWYQQALGQGPQFIFQYYREEENGRGNFPPRFSGLQFPNYSSELNVNALELDDSALYLCASSLGGGQETQYFGPGTRLLVL.